What follows is one T cell receptor (beta chain) and its context. Its antigen is as yet unknown. The data originate from a study of shared clonotypes between healthy human individuals. Study results and limitations: Rarefaction curves obtained for sorted subsets showed sequencing incomplete despite large depth.

Sequenced by immunoSEQ multiplex PCR; TCRdb stores in-frame clones only, minus some. Here the sample spans 2 million to 3 million clones, 80% to 95% being singletons. The CDR3 covers 16 residues. Trimming removed 3 bases from V and 3 bases from J; junction bases left unmatched: 5. CDR1 is LNHDA, CDR2 SQIVND, per germline (reference sequence). The sequence was obtained from a man between 18 and 35 years old in good health. Some clones in this sample may be carry-over from other donors' samples. The V gene is TRBV19, the J gene TRBJ2-1; 10 nucleotides align to TRBD2. The source material was naive CD4+ T cells from PBMCs. Subset specified: CD45RA+ positively selected. CDR3 DNA sequence: TGTGCCAGTAGTATGTCTAGCGGGAGTCTCTACAATGAGCAGTTCTTC. Protein: CASSMSSGSLYNEQFF.